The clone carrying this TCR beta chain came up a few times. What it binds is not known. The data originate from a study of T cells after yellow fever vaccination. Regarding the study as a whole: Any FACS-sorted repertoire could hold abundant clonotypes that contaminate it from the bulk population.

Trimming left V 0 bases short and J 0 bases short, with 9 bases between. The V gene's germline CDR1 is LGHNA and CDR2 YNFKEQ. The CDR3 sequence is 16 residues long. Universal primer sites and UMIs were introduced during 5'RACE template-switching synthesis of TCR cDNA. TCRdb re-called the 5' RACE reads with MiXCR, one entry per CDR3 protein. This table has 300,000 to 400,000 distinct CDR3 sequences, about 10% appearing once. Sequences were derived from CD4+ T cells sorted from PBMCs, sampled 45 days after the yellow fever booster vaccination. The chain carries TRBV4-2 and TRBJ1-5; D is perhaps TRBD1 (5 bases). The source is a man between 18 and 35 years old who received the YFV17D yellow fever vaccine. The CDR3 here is CASSQEGGISNQPQHF. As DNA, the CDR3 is TGTGCCAGCAGCCAAGAGGGGGGGATTAGCAATCAGCCCCAGCATTTT.